The sequence of this T cell receptor (beta chain) was determined in a study of blood T cell repertoires in COVID-19. The repertoire was sequenced with immunoSEQ multiplex PCR; TCRdb's copy has only in-frame clones and lacks some. This table holds 150,000 to 200,000 clones, approximately 88% found once. Germline assignment: CDR1 SNHLY and CDR2 FYNNEI. The ends were cut back, 7 bases at V and 6 bases at J, with 19 bases in the middle. The length of the CDR3 is 15 residues. This TCR derives from a woman between 18 and 30 years old who had recovered from COVID-19. The chain recombines TRBV2 with TRBJ1-5, with TRBD1 as a possible D gene (6 bases). Sequencing was done on a sample of PBMCs or T cells enriched from blood (not recorded which). DNA for the CDR3: TGTGCCAGCACCAGAACACAGGGATCGGGTCAGCCCCAGCATTTT. Its protein is CASTRTQGSGQPQHF.